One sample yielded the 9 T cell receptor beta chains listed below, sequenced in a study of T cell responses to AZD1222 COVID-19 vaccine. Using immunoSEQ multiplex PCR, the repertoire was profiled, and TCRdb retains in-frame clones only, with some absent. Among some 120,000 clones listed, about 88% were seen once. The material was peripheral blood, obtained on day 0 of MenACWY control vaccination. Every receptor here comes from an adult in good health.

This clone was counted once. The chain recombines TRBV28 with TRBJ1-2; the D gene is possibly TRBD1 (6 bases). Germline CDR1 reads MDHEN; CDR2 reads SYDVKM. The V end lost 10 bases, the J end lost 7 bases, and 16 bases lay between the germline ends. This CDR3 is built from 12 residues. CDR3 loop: CATRLGGGGYTF. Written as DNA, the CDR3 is TGTGCCACCCGATTAGGGGGGGGTGGCTACACCTTC.

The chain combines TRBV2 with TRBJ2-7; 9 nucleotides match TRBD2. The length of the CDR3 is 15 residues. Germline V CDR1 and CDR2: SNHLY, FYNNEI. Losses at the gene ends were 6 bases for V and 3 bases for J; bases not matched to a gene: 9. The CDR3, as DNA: TGTGCCAGCAGGATTAGCGGGAGAGGGGGCTACGAGCAGTACTTC. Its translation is CASRISGRGGYEQYF.

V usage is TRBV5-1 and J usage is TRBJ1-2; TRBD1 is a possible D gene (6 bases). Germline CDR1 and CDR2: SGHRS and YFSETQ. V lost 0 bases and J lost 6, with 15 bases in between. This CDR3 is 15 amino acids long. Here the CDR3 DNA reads TGCGCCAGCAGCTTGGGCTCGGGGGCGCGAGATGGCTACACCTTC. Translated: CASSLGSGARDGYTF.

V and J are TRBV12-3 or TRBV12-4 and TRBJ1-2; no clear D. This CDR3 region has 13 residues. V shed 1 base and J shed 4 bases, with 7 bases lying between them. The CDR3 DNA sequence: TGTGCCAGCAGTTTAGGGCCCGCCTATGGCTACACCTTC. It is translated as CASSLGPAYGYTF.

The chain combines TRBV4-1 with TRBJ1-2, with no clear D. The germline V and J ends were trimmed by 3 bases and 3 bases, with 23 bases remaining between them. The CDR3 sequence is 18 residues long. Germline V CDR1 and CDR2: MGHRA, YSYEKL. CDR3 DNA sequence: TGCGCCAGCAGCCAGGACGCTTTTCTACCTCGCGGTGACTATGGCTACACCTTC. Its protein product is CASSQDAFLPRGDYGYTF.

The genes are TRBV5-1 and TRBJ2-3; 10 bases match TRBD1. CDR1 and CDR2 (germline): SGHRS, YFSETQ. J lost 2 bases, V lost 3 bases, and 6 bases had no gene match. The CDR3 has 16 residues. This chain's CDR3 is CASSWVGTGDTDTQYF. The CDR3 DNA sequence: TGCGCCAGCAGCTGGGTAGGGACAGGGGACACAGATACGCAGTATTTT.

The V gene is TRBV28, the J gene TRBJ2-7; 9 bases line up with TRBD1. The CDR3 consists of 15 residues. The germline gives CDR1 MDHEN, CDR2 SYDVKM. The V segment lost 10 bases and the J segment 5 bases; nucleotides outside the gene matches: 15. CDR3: CATYQSRQGDHEQYF. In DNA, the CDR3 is TGTGCCACTTACCAGTCGAGACAGGGGGACCACGAGCAGTACTTC.

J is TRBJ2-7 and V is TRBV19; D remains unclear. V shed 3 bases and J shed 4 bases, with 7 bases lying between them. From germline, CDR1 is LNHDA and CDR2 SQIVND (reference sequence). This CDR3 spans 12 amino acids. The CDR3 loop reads CASSMAGYEQYF. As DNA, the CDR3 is TGTGCCAGTAGTATGGCAGGTTACGAGCAGTACTTC.

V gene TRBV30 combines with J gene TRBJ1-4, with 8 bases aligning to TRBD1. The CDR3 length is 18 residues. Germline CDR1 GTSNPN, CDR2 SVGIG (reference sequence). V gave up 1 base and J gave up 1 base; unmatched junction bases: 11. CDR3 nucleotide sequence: TGTGCCTGGAGTGATCGAGTCAGGGGGCTGCGAACTAATGAAAAACTGTTTTTT. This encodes CAWSDRVRGLRTNEKLFF.